The 32 T cell receptor beta chains below come from one sample, sequenced in a study of metastatic and nonmetastatic thyroid tumors. Before thyroid surgery, none of the patients had received any treatment. TCRdb recomputed clones from the PCR reads via MiXCR. The sample consists of about 15,000 clones, around 32% of them appearing once. What was sequenced was tumor tissue. Receptors were obtained from a male donor with papillary thyroid cancer or a benign thyroid nodule (not recorded which). Some clones in this sample may be carry-over from other donors' samples.

This sequence joins TRBV7-9 and TRBJ1-1; no clear D gene. Germline lookup yields CDR1 SEHNR and CDR2 FQNEAQ (reference sequence). The V end was cut by 5 bases, the J end by 0 bases, with 13 bases between. The CDR3 contains 15 residues. The CDR3, as DNA: TGTGCCAGCAGCCAATTTGTTGGGGTGAACACTGAAGCTTTCTTT. Translated: CASSQFVGVNTEAFF.

Ten or more counts support this clone. The chain links TRBV7-3 to TRBJ2-3; 9 nucleotides line up with TRBD2. V trimming: 5 bases; J trimming: 0 bases; junction bases outside the gene matches: 9. The CDR3 sequence is 17 residues long. CDR1 SGHTA and CDR2 FQGTGA come from the germline V gene. CDR3 protein: CASSIWPRGGSTDTQYF. The CDR3 DNA reads as TGTGCCAGCAGCATATGGCCGCGGGGGGGAAGCACAGATACGCAGTATTTT.

This clone appeared many times. The chain combines TRBV2 with TRBJ2-5, with TRBD2 identical over 7 bases. CDR1 SNHLY and CDR2 FYNNEI come from the germline V gene. There are 13 residues in the CDR3. Germline trimming cut 6 bases from V and 4 bases from J; bases unmatched to any gene: 5. The CDR3 region is CASRGGPSETQYF. The CDR3 region has the DNA TGTGCCAGCAGGGGAGGGCCATCAGAGACCCAGTACTTC.

This clone was recorded many times. The chain joins TRBV20-1 to TRBJ2-3; D is unclear. The germline V gene encodes CDR1 DFQATT and CDR2 SNEGSKA (reference sequence). The CDR3 is 12 amino acids. The CDR3 spells CGMTLGADTQYF. The CDR3 DNA reads TGCGGAATGACATTGGGCGCAGATACGCAGTATTTT.

The sample holds many counts of this clone. This sequence joins TRBV20-1 and TRBJ1-2; D unresolved. Trimming pared 1 base from V and 6 bases from J, leaving 18 bases between. CDR3 length: 15 residues. Germline CDR1 is DFQATT and CDR2 is SNEGSKA (reference sequence). Written as DNA, the CDR3 is TGCAGTGCTAGAGTTTCATTGGACTACAAGGATGGCTACACCTTC. Encoded protein: CSARVSLDYKDGYTF.

This clone showed up many times. V and J are TRBV6-1 and TRBJ2-7, with 13 bases matching TRBD2. The germline gives CDR1 MNHNS, CDR2 SASEGT. V shed 5 bases and J 5 bases; nucleotides not matched to a gene: 6. The CDR3 contains 15 residues. The CDR3 loop is CASSRTSGSGDEQYF. For the CDR3, the DNA is TGTGCCAGCAGTCGGACTAGCGGGAGTGGTGACGAGCAGTACTTC.

The gene calls are TRBV10-2 and TRBJ2-2, with 8 bases lining up with TRBD1. Trimming at V came to 6 bases and at J to 0 bases, leaving 3 bases not matched to a gene. Germline V gene sequence: CDR1 WSHSY, CDR2 SAAADI. This CDR3 comprises 15 residues. CDR3 protein: CASSLTGANTGELFF. CDR3 coding DNA: TGCGCCAGCAGCCTGACAGGGGCGAACACCGGGGAGCTGTTTTTT.

This clone was seen ten or more times. A much bigger clone sits one base away, suggesting this may be a read error. This sample also contains other DNA sequences that code for the same CDR3. Here the CDR3 reads CASSSAPGQGYNEQFF. The CDR3 region has the DNA TGTGCCAGCAGCTCCGCTCCGGGGCAGGGGTACAATGAGCAGTTCTTC. The rearrangement joins TRBV7-6 to TRBJ2-1, with D perhaps matching TRBD1 (6 bases). The CDR3 consists of 16 residues. The V gene's germline CDR1 is SGHVS and CDR2 FNYEAQ. V was trimmed by 4 bases and J by 4 bases, leaving 17 bases between them.

This chain uses TRBV20-1 with TRBJ2-7; 12 bases fit TRBD2. Germline CDR1 reads DFQATT; CDR2 reads SNEGSKA (reference sequence). Unmatched junction bases numbered 10, after V lost 5 bases and J lost 5 bases. The CDR3 runs to 15 residues. The CDR3 here is CSAPQSTSGRNEQYF. CDR3 coding DNA: TGCAGTGCTCCTCAATCAACTAGCGGGAGGAACGAGCAGTACTTC.

Turning to this clone: Without the conserved terminal phenylalanine or tryptophan, this CDR3 likely stems from a read error. In DNA form, the CDR3 reads TGTGCCACCAGTGCTCCGGGACGGGCGGGTGAAAAACTGTTTTTA. It yields the protein CATSAPGRAGEKLFL. The V gene is TRBV24-1, the J gene TRBJ1-4, with D possibly matching TRBD1 (5 bases). Trimming stripped 5 bases from V and 7 bases from J, with 16 bases between. Germline-derived CDR1 and CDR2 are KGHDR and SFDVKD. This CDR3 comprises 15 residues.

Many counts were recorded for this clone. This sequence may be a read error, since a much larger clone differs from it by one base. Other DNA sequences of this sample code for an identical CDR3. The chain combines TRBV3-1 with TRBJ1-4; tentative D call: TRBD1 (6 bases). CDR3 length: 14 residues. In germline, CDR1 is LGHDT, CDR2 YNNKEL (reference sequence). V lost 6 bases, J lost 7 bases, and 15 bases lay in between. CDR3 coding DNA: TGTGCCAGCAGAAGGGGGTGGGGGACTGAAAAACTGTTTTTT. Its protein is CASRRGWGTEKLFF. The full variable domain, with the rest looked up from reference TRBV3-1 and TRBJ1-4, is DTAVSQTPKYLVTQMGNDKSIKCEQNLGHDTMYWYKQDSKKFLKIMFSYNNKELIINETVPNRFSPKSPDKAHLNLHINSLELGDSAVYFCASRRGWGTEKLFFGSGTQLSVL.

This clone was recorded at least ten times. The chain uses TRBV20-1 and TRBJ2-3; 9 bases agree with TRBD2. V was pared by 6 bases and J by 5 bases, with 12 bases of the junction left unmatched. The CDR3 is 15 amino acids. Germline CDR1 DFQATT, CDR2 SNEGSKA (reference sequence). The chain's CDR3 is CSAPIGAGGQDTQYF. The CDR3 region has the DNA TGCAGTGCCCCCATAGGGGCGGGGGGGCAAGATACGCAGTATTTT.

This chain uses TRBV11-2 with TRBJ1-2, with TRBD1 matching over 7 bases. Germline CDR1 is SGHAT and CDR2 is FQNNGV. V trimming: 5 bases; J trimming: 4 bases; junction bases outside the gene matches: 13. This CDR3 comprises 16 residues. The CDR3 nucleotides read TGTGCCAGCAGCGCCCAACAGGGGATTCCCGGCTATGGCTACACCTTC. This encodes CASSAQQGIPGYGYTF.

This clone is categorized as large. V gene TRBV5-1 combines with J gene TRBJ2-7; D might be TRBD1 (6 bases). Germline V gene lookup returns CDR1 SGHRS and CDR2 YFSETQ. V lost 0 bases, J lost 2 bases, and 12 bases lay in between. The length of the CDR3 is 15 residues. The CDR3 coding sequence is TGCGCCAGCAGCTTGGTACAGGGTCACCCCTACGAGCAGTACTTC. This sequence encodes CASSLVQGHPYEQYF.

This clone was seen a handful of times. J is TRBJ2-7 and V is TRBV7-8; TRBD2 might be the D (6 bases). This CDR3 spans 13 amino acids. Germline assignment: CDR1 SGHVS and CDR2 FQNEAQ. V lost 5 bases, J lost 7 bases, and 15 bases lay in between. This chain's CDR3 is CASSHGSSGEQYV. The CDR3 DNA reads TGTGCCAGCAGCCACGGGAGTTCGGGTGAGCAGTACGTC.

The chain carries TRBV10-3 and TRBJ2-1; D unresolved. CDR1 is ENHRY, CDR2 SYGVKD, per germline. Trimming cost V 0 bases and J 4 bases, with 10 bases left between them. This CDR3 is 15 amino acids long. This CDR3 is CAISESGIAYNEQFF. The CDR3 coding sequence is TGTGCCATCAGTGAGTCAGGCATCGCGTACAATGAGCAGTTCTTC.

This clone is deemed medium-sized. The V and J genes are TRBV7-3 and TRBJ2-1, with 9 bases aligning to TRBD2. With V trimmed by 0 bases and J by 2 bases, 2 bases remained unmatched. Germline assignment: CDR1 SGHTA and CDR2 FQGTGA. CDR3 length: 16 amino acids. CDR3 nucleotide sequence: TGTGCCAGCAGCTTAACAGGCGGGAGGGCCTACAATGAGCAGTTCTTC. This translates into CASSLTGGRAYNEQFF.

This clone appeared many times. Other nucleotide sequences in the sample specify the same CDR3. The V and J genes are TRBV24-1 and TRBJ2-1; D call uncertain. The CDR3 contains 14 residues. Looked up from germline, CDR1 is KGHDR and CDR2 is SFDVKD. V lost 3 bases and J 2 bases, leaving 7 bases between the germline ends. The CDR3 reads CATSDRAAYNEQFF. Written as DNA, the CDR3 is TGTGCCACCAGTGATCGGGCGGCCTACAATGAGCAGTTCTTC.

The rearrangement links TRBV28 to TRBJ1-2; D is possibly TRBD1 (5 bases). This CDR3 spans 16 amino acids. The V gene lost 5 bases and the J gene lost 3 bases, with 19 bases spanning the gap. Looked up from germline, CDR1 is MDHEN and CDR2 is SYDVKM. CDR3 bases: TGTGCCAGCAGTCGACGCCGGGACGGACTATACTATGGCTACACCTTC. Protein product: CASSRRRDGLYYGYTF.

The sample holds a few counts of this clone. The V gene is TRBV6-1, the J gene TRBJ2-7; D is undetermined. The V gene's germline CDR1 is MNHNS and CDR2 SASEGT. This CDR3 comprises 12 residues. Trimming removed 7 bases at V and 3 bases at J, with 10 bases between. In nucleotides, the CDR3 is TGTGCCAGCAAGCGTGACATCTACGAGCAGTACTTC. This gives the protein CASKRDIYEQYF.

This clone ranks as medium-sized. The chain combines TRBV6-4 with TRBJ1-6; 7 nucleotides match TRBD1. Germline V gives CDR1 MRHNA, CDR2 SNTAGT. The CDR3 contains 15 residues. The J segment lost 8 bases and the V segment lost 6 bases, leaving 10 bases of the junction unmatched. The CDR3: CASSQQTGSDSPLHF. In DNA form, the CDR3 reads TGTGCCAGCAGCCAACAGACAGGGTCGGATTCACCCCTCCACTTT.

In the case of this clone: Since the CDR3 does not end with the conserved phenylalanine or tryptophan, this likely comes from a read error. CDR3 DNA: TGTGCCAGCAGTTTAGGACAGACGGGCTATGGCTACACCATC. Residues: CASSLGQTGYGYTI. V is TRBV12-3 or TRBV12-4 and J is TRBJ1-2; a possible D gene is TRBD1 (5 bases). The V gene lost 1 base and the J gene lost 4 bases, with 10 bases spanning the gap. The CDR3 contains 14 residues.

This clone was observed a handful of times. The gene calls are TRBV6-5 and TRBJ1-6; D possibly corresponds to TRBD1 (6 bases). Per the germline V gene, CDR1 is MNHEY and CDR2 is SVGAGI. V was pared by 0 bases and J by 8 bases, with 11 bases between. There are 15 residues in the CDR3. CDR3 sequence reads: CASSYSGQGHSPLHF. The CDR3 bases are TGTGCCAGCAGTTACTCGGGGCAGGGGCATTCACCCCTCCACTTT.

This clone was detected many times. V usage is TRBV6-1 and J usage is TRBJ1-5, with D hard to call. The CDR3 runs to 15 residues. Germline CDR1 and CDR2: MNHNS and SASEGT. Trimming left V 1 base short and J 0 bases short, with 7 bases between. CDR3: CASSEVGSSNQPQHF. In DNA, the CDR3 is TGTGCCAGCAGTGAAGTGGGCAGTAGCAATCAGCCCCAGCATTTT.

This clone was observed a handful of times. The V and J genes are TRBV30 and TRBJ2-2; 7 nucleotides align to TRBD1. V was pared by 5 bases and J by 4 bases, with 7 bases of the junction left unmatched. CDR3 length equals 14 residues. Germline V gene lookup returns CDR1 GTSNPN and CDR2 SVGIG (reference sequence). The CDR3 reads CAWGVTGTTGELFF. CDR3 sequence (DNA): TGTGCCTGGGGGGTGACAGGGACCACCGGGGAGCTGTTTTTT.

This clone was detected a few times. J is TRBJ2-3 and V is TRBV12-3 or TRBV12-4; D might be TRBD1 (6 bases). The CDR3 has 14 amino acids. The V gene lost 6 bases and the J gene lost 8 bases, with 18 bases spanning the gap. The CDR3 nucleotides are TGTGCCAGCAGCCATGAGGACAGCTCCCCTACGCAGTATTTT. Its translation is CASSHEDSSPTQYF.

In this sample, this clone turned up many times. The V call is TRBV19, the J call TRBJ2-2; 8 bases are shared with TRBD2. The CDR3 has 14 residues. The germline V gene encodes CDR1 LNHDA and CDR2 SQIVND (reference sequence). V gave up 3 bases and J gave up 6 bases; unmatched junction bases: 3. CDR3 nucleotides: TGTGCCAGTAGTATGTGGACTAGCTCCGGGGAGCTGTTTTTT. This gives the protein CASSMWTSSGELFF. Complete variable domain (other parts from reference TRBV19 and TRBJ2-2): DGGITQSPKYLFRKEGQNVTLSCEQNLNHDAMYWYRQDPGQGLRLIYYSQIVNDFQKGDIAEGYSVSREKKESFPLTVTSAQKNPTAFYLCASSMWTSSGELFFGEGSRLTVL.

In the case of this clone: A read error is likely, as this CDR3 ends without the conserved phenylalanine or tryptophan. The chain uses TRBV2 and TRBJ2-3; 9 bases agree with TRBD2. This CDR3 has 17 amino acids. The germline CDR1 and CDR2 sequences are SNHLY and FYNNEI. With 6 bases clipped from V and 7 bases from J, the junction kept 17 bases outside the gene matches. The CDR3 coding sequence is TGTGCCAGCAGGGTCCCCGCCAGCGGGGGGCGGATAAATACGCAGTATTTA. Translating gives CASRVPASGGRINTQYL.

This clone was detected many times. This chain joins TRBV27 and TRBJ2-3, with D possibly matching TRBD2 (5 bases). Per germline, CDR1 MNHEY and CDR2 SMNVEV (reference sequence). CDR3 length equals 18 residues. The V end lost 4 bases, the J end lost 0 bases, and 20 bases lay between the germline ends. The CDR3 region has the DNA TGTGCCAGCAGTTCCCCAACTAGGACCCAAAGAAGCACAGATACGCAGTATTTT. It yields the protein CASSSPTRTQRSTDTQYF.

As to this clone: The germline gene is not matched at one end of the junction; a read error may be the cause. The genes are TRBV28 and TRBJ2-3; 8 nucleotides match TRBD1. The CDR3 has 15 residues. Germline CDR1 and CDR2: MDHEN and SYDVKM. Here the CDR3 DNA reads TGTGCCATCAGTACCGGGACAGGTCCCGCAGATACGCAGTATTTT. This codes for CAISTGTGPADTQYF.

A note on this clone: Other DNA sequences in the sample encode the same CDR3. CDR3 amino acids: CSARGGQAISYEQYF. The CDR3 DNA sequence: TGCAGTGCTAGAGGGGGTCAGGCCATATCATACGAGCAGTACTTC. The gene calls are TRBV20-1 and TRBJ2-7; D remains ambiguous. Trimming took 1 base from V and 4 from J, leaving 17 bases between them. This CDR3 is 15 amino acids long. Germline CDR1 reads DFQATT; CDR2 reads SNEGSKA (reference sequence).

Note on this clone: It is unclear where the CDR3 begins or ends on the DNA, so no DNA is shown, and the CDR3 is as TCRdb lists it. The chain's CDR3 is CASSLEVGNGSTF. V and J are TRBV5-1 and TRBJ1-2. Germline CDR1 and CDR2: SGHRS and YFSETQ. Including both end residues, the CDR3 is 13 amino acids long.